This T cell receptor (beta chain) was observed in a study of Graves' ophthalmopathy and Graves' hyperthyroidism. The germline V gene encodes CDR1 MNHEY and CDR2 SVGAGI. Trimming shortened V by 4 bases and J by 2 bases, and 12 bases separated the two germline ends. The CDR3 contains 14 residues. Researchers took RNA transcripts and amplified TCR beta CDR3 regions from them. An opening RT-PCR round employed HTBI primers and preceded a second-round multiplex PCR. TCRdb reprocessed the multiplex PCR reads via MiXCR and lists one record per CDR3 protein. This table has 150,000 to 200,000 distinct CDR3 sequences, approximately 40% appearing once. A remark on this clonotype: Its specificity is not known.

Points from the study as a whole: Ophthalmopathy and stable hyperthyroidism were discriminated by a 13-signature model, with about 91% sensitivity and 70% to 84% specificity.

What was sequenced was peripheral blood. This TCR came from a woman aged 40 to 50 with Graves' ophthalmopathy. The rearrangement uses TRBV6-5 and TRBJ2-7, with a tentative D call TRBD1 (6 bases). The CDR3 DNA reads as TGTGCCAGCAGTTCTCAGGGGACCACCTACGAGCAGTACTTC. This translates into CASSSQGTTYEQYF.